The rows below give T cell receptor beta chains drawn from one sample of a study of early stage breast cancer tumors. Produced via immunoSEQ multiplex PCR; TCRdb's table is partial and in-frame only. The sample includes 40,000 to 60,000 clones, more than 70% of them seen just once. Specimen: blood. All receptors come from a person in their 40s with breast cancer. Both conserved end residues are part of each CDR3. Fields, in order: V gene, clone size, J gene, D gene, CDR3 DNA, CDR3 protein. The D gene is left open where the match is weak. The listing skips clone size in some rows; elsewhere it reads once, few, many or a size class.

TRBV30	few	TRBJ2-3	NA	TGTGCCTGGAGTAGTGGCAGGATTACAGATACGCAGTATTTT	CAWSSGRITDTQYF
TRBV7-9	once	TRBJ2-7	TRBD1	TGTGCCAGCAGCCCAACGGGACAGTTCTACGAGCAGTACTTC	CASSPTGQFYEQYF
TRBV19	NA	TRBJ1-2	TRBD1	TGTGCCAGTAGTATAGCCCCCAGGACAGGGACCTATGGCTACACCTTC	CASSIAPRTGTYGYTF
TRBV11-3	NA	TRBJ2-7	NA	TGTGCCAGCACCGATACGGGGGTTACCTACGAGCAGTACTTC	CASTDTGVTYEQYF
TRBV30	few	TRBJ1-1	NA	TGTGCCTGGGACGGTGTCGAGGGCACTGAAGCTTTCTTT	CAWDGVEGTEAFF
TRBV4-2	once	TRBJ2-1	TRBD2	TGTGCCAGCAGCCAACAGGGACTAGCGGGAGGAAACGGATACAATGAGCAGTTCTTC	CASSQQGLAGGNGYNEQFF
TRBV6-1	NA	TRBJ2-5	TRBD2	TGTGCCAGCAACGGACTAGCCCACCAAGAGACCCAGTACTTC	CASNGLAHQETQYF
TRBV5-1	NA	TRBJ2-3	NA	TGCGCCAGCAGCTTGGCCAGTAACAGAGCAGATACGCAGTATTTT	CASSLASNRADTQYF
TRBV5-6	once	TRBJ1-2	NA	TGTGCCAGCACCGTCCAGGGTTCCGGCGGCTACACCTTC	CASTVQGSGGYTF
TRBV5-1	NA	TRBJ2-7	TRBD1	TGCGCCACTGCCAAGGGACAGGGGGCCTACGAGCAGTACTTC	CATAKGQGAYEQYF
TRBV2	NA	TRBJ2-1	TRBD2	TGTGCCAGCAGTGAATATACGGGAGGGCGGAATGAGCAGTTCTTC	CASSEYTGGRNEQFF
TRBV19	NA	TRBJ2-3	NA	TGTGCCAGTAGTATAGATCCCGGCAGGTCCACAGATACGCAGTATTTT	CASSIDPGRSTDTQYF
TRBV15	NA	TRBJ2-3	NA	TGTGCCACCAGCAGAGTCGGAGATACGCAGTATTTT	CATSRVGDTQYF
TRBV30	NA	TRBJ1-2	NA	TGTGCCTGGAGTGGAGACTTGAGAGGCTACACCTTC	CAWSGDLRGYTF
TRBV18	NA	TRBJ2-7	NA	TGTGCCAGCTCATCCAGACTAGTTGGGTTTGACGGTTACGAGCAGTACTTC	CASSSRLVGFDGYEQYF
TRBV15	NA	TRBJ1-1	NA	TGTGCCACCAGCAGAGGGACACCGGGGACTGAAGCTTTCTTT	CATSRGTPGTEAFF
TRBV18	NA	TRBJ1-1	TRBD1	TGTGCCAGCTCCCCGGGGGGCTACAGGGGCACTGAAGCTTTCTTT	CASSPGGYRGTEAFF
TRBV5-6	NA	TRBJ1-5	NA	TGTGCCAGCAGCGCCTTGGGAACGAGCAATCAGCCCCAGCATTTT	CASSALGTSNQPQHF
TRBV6-5	few	TRBJ2-2	TRBD1	TGTGCCAGCAGCGGGACAGGGGACACCGGGGAGCTGTTTTTT	CASSGTGDTGELFF
TRBV5-5	NA	TRBJ2-5	NA	TGTGCCAGCAGTTTCCTTGGAGAGACCCAGTACTTC	CASSFLGETQYF
TRBV6-6	NA	TRBJ2-1	TRBD2	TGTGCCAGCAGTCTGGACATCCCGGGAGGGGAGTTCTTC	CASSLDIPGGEFF
TRBV30	once	TRBJ1-1	NA	TGTGCCTGGAGTGTACTTCAGGGGTTTAGTGGCACTGAAGCTTTCTTT	CAWSVLQGFSGTEAFF
TRBV7-9	NA	TRBJ2-5	TRBD2	TGTGCCAGCAGCTTGACTAGCGGGTACCAAGAGACCCAGTACTTC	CASSLTSGYQETQYF
TRBV11-2	NA	TRBJ2-3	TRBD2	TGTGCCAGCAGCAAACAACTTACTAGCGTTAGCACAGATACGCAGTATTTT	CASSKQLTSVSTDTQYF
TRBV6-4	NA	TRBJ2-3	TRBD2	TGTGCCAGCAGTGACGTAGCGGGAGGCACAGATACGCAGTATTTT	CASSDVAGGTDTQYF
TRBV10-2	NA	TRBJ1-1	NA	TGCGCCAGCAGTGAGGTATCAGGGGTTGGGAACACTGAAGCTTTCTTT	CASSEVSGVGNTEAFF
TRBV2	few	TRBJ1-1	NA	TGTGCCAGCAGTGGTCAGGCTCCGAACACTGAAGCTTTCTTT	CASSGQAPNTEAFF
TRBV2	NA	TRBJ2-5	NA	TGTGCCAGCGCTATGTACCAAGAGACCCAGTACTTC	CASAMYQETQYF
TRBV27	NA	TRBJ1-5	NA	TGTGCCAGCAGCGACAGTTTAAATCAGCCCCAGCATTTT	CASSDSLNQPQHF
TRBV7-9	once	TRBJ2-2	TRBD1	TGTGCCAGCAGCAGACAGGGGAGGAGGGTTCCCGGGGAGCTGTTTTTT	CASSRQGRRVPGELFF
TRBV6-1	NA	TRBJ1-2	NA	TGTGCCAGCAGTGAACCCCGGGGAGCTAACTATGGCTACACCTTC	CASSEPRGANYGYTF
TRBV5-1	once	TRBJ2-1	TRBD2	TGCGCCAGCAGCTTGGGGGGACTAGCGGGAGGTAGAAATGAGCAGTTCTTC	CASSLGGLAGGRNEQFF
TRBV7-8	NA	TRBJ2-5	TRBD2	TGTGCCAGCAGGCCAGTTGGACTAGCGGGAGGGTCAGAGACCCAGTACTTC	CASRPVGLAGGSETQYF
TRBV21-1	NA	TRBJ2-7	NA	TGTGCCAGCAGCGCCCACAATCCCTCTTACTACGAGCAGTACTTC	CASSAHNPSYYEQYF
TRBV6-5	NA	TRBJ2-1	NA	TGTGCCAGCAGTTCGGGACTCAGCTATAATGTCTTC	CASSSGLSYNVF
TRBV5-4	NA	TRBJ2-7	TRBD2	TGTGCCAGCAGCTTGGATCCGACTAGCGGTATCTACGAGCAGTACTTC	CASSLDPTSGIYEQYF
TRBV7-6	NA	TRBJ1-1	TRBD1	TGTGCCAGCAGGAAAGAGGGGGCCACTGAAGCTTTCTTT	CASRKEGATEAFF
TRBV29-1	NA	TRBJ2-1	NA	TGCAGCGTTGTTTCCAACGGGTTCGAGCAGTTCTTC	CSVVSNGFEQFF
TRBV2	once	TRBJ1-5	NA	TGTGCCAGCAGTCAGGACGATATGGGCAATCAGCCCCAGCATTTT	CASSQDDMGNQPQHF
TRBV4-1	once	TRBJ2-2	TRBD2	TGCGCCAGCAGCCAAGGTGGCCTAGCGGGAGGTGGGACCGGGGAGCTGTTTTTT	CASSQGGLAGGGTGELFF
TRBV7-2	NA	TRBJ2-2	NA	TGTGCCAGCAGCTTAATTCTAACCGGGGAGCTGTTTTTT	CASSLILTGELFF
TRBV5-4	NA	TRBJ1-2	NA	TGTGCCAGCAGCCTCGGACTAGACGGGGATGATGGCTACACCTTC	CASSLGLDGDDGYTF
TRBV2	NA	TRBJ2-7	TRBD2	TGTGCCAGCAGTGAGGAGCCGGGACTAGGTTCCGAGCAGTACTTC	CASSEEPGLGSEQYF
TRBV7-9	NA	TRBJ1-2	NA	TGTGCCAGCAGACGAGGGGGGTCGGCAAGGGGCTACACCTTC	CASRRGGSARGYTF
TRBV19	NA	TRBJ2-1	NA	TGTGCCAGTAGCACCTTCCATGAGCAGTTCTTC	CASSTFHEQFF
TRBV5-1	few	TRBJ2-7	NA	TGCGCCAGCAGCTTGGCAGGGGCGCGGGACGAGCAGTACTTC	CASSLAGARDEQYF
TRBV30	NA	TRBJ1-5	NA	TGTGCCTGGAGTGGACAGACCGAAAATCAGCCCCAGCATTTT	CAWSGQTENQPQHF
TRBV28	NA	TRBJ2-7	NA	NA	CASSSSWQPYEQYF
TRBV6-1	NA	TRBJ2-3	NA	TGTGCCAGCAGTGAAGATGATTGGGGAGATACGCAGTATTTT	CASSEDDWGDTQYF
TRBV5-1	NA	TRBJ2-2	NA	TGCGCCAGCAGCTTGTTAGCAGGCTTAGGGGCCGGGGAGCTGTTTTTT	CASSLLAGLGAGELFF
TRBV9	NA	TRBJ1-2	NA	TGTGCCAGCAGTGTGAACAGGGTCGGGGGGGACTATGGCTACACCTTC	CASSVNRVGGDYGYTF
TRBV7-3	NA	TRBJ2-1	NA	TGTGCCAGCAGCTTCGGAGGGGGGTCCTACAATGAGCAGTTCTTC	CASSFGGGSYNEQFF
TRBV7-9	NA	TRBJ2-3	TRBD2	TGTGCCAGCAGCTTAGTGTGGGCTAGCGGGAGCACAGATACGCAGTATTTT	CASSLVWASGSTDTQYF
TRBV6-5	NA	TRBJ2-1	NA	TGTGCCAGCAGCTCGAGACGGAGACAGGCCAATGAGCAGTTCTTC	CASSSRRRQANEQFF
TRBV27	few	TRBJ2-7	TRBD1	TGTGCCAGCAGTCCGGGACAGGTTACCTACGAGCAGTACTTC	CASSPGQVTYEQYF
TRBV6-1	NA	TRBJ2-7	TRBD1	TGTGCCAGCACTAGACAGGGATTATACGAGCAGTACTTC	CASTRQGLYEQYF
TRBV4-1	NA	TRBJ2-7	NA	TGCGCCAGCAGCCAAGAGTCATCTAGCGCCACGGGCGAGCAGTACTTC	CASSQESSSATGEQYF
TRBV6-5	NA	TRBJ2-7	NA	TGTGCCAGCGGATCCCAATCCGGGGGTTACGAGCAGTACTTC	CASGSQSGGYEQYF
TRBV11-2	NA	TRBJ2-7	NA	TGTGCCAGCAGCTTAGATCTAACCAGAGCGGCCTACGAGCAGTACTTC	CASSLDLTRAAYEQYF
TRBV7-2	NA	TRBJ2-7	NA	TGTGCCAGCAGCCACTCTCGCGCAACTACCTACGAGCAGTACTTC	CASSHSRATTYEQYF